Given below is one TCR beta chain in context. No antigen is known for it. Base quality data are lacking; no much larger clone is found one base away. The source of the sample is a study of blood T cell repertoires in COVID-19 (dated by TCRdb to between 2020 and 2021). At the level of the whole study: Collaborator samples came from the United States, Italy and Spain and covered acute and convalescent phases of COVID-19. The prospective study material was composed of cDNA or gDNA derived from T cells, B-cell-depleted T cells, or PBMCs. The repertoires were released in a freely available public database intended as a resource for research on the immune response to SARS-CoV-2. Deeply sampled blood TCRbeta repertoires from subjects exposed to, actively infected with, or recovered from COVID-19 were included in the dataset. HLA class I and class II types, where available, came from metadata supplied by the sample provider rather than from assay-based typing. The samples were drawn from two sources: the first 160 participants of the ongoing ImmuneRACE study, and over 1,000 subjects contributed by 6 global collaborators. Sample metadata almost always included a de-identified subject ID, COVID-19 status, age in years and sex.

TCRbeta CDR3 regions were amplified from genomic DNA by means of the immunoSEQ Assay, a bias-controlled multiplex PCR. As for how the authors treated the data: Nucleated cell counts per sample were estimated from amplification of reference gene primers within the assay. To quantify the absolute abundance of each unique TCRbeta CDR3 rearrangement, sequence reads were collapsed and filtered. Productive Simpson clonality was computed per sample as the square root of Simpson's diversity index over productive rearrangements. TCRdb obtained this table from immuneACCESS and retained in-frame rearrangements with V and J assigned. These tables miss some clones; where compared with another copy, unresolved V genes account for less than half of the shortfall, and the remainder is unexplained. V and J calls and clone size are those listed in that table; D and trimming were worked out from the DNA. The sample yields approximately 300,000 clones; about 85% were counted once. 1.5% to 2% of the sample is taken by the ten largest.

Participants in the prospective study were aged roughly 18 to 100 years, lived in about two dozen United States geographic areas, and enrolled through a virtual design. In the prospective study, participants were assigned to cohorts based on the clinical history participants reported in a screening survey and a study questionnaire. A participant counted as exposed if, within 2 weeks of entering the study, that participant had been in contact with someone who had a PCR-confirmed or clinician-diagnosed COVID-19 case. In the prospective study, mobile phlebotomists collected whole blood, serum and a nasopharyngeal or oropharyngeal swab from each participant. Prospective study participants could optionally give additional blood draws and questionnaires over an approximately 2-month period. Blood samples from the prospective study were shipped frozen or at room temperature prior to DNA extraction. The investigation overall reported the following: Clinical and demographic metadata were provided uncurated, with the amount varying by source and participant.

From a lookup of the germline V gene, CDR1 and CDR2 are SGDLS and YYNGEE. V is trimmed back by 3 bases and J by 2 bases, and the junction contains 9 bases that no gene match accounts for. The CDR3, cysteine through phenylalanine, is 17 amino acids long. This entry keeps only the CDR3 DNA: 51 bases, framed from base 1. This receptor was identified in a woman aged 25 to 39 who had been exposed to COVID-19. Source material: PBMCs or T cells enriched from blood (not recorded which). This chain joins TRBV9 to TRBJ2-2; 8 central nucleotides agree with TRBD1. The CDR3 region: CASSDKRTGINTGELFF. In nucleotides, the sequence is TGTGCCAGCAGCGATAAACGGACAGGGATCAACACCGGGGAGCTGTTTTTT.